The 8 T cell receptor beta chains below all came from one sample that was sequenced in a study of shared clonotypes between healthy human individuals (dated by TCRdb to the early 2020s). Receptor libraries were prepared by the immunoSEQ multiplex PCR assay. TCRdb re-hosts the immuneACCESS table, in-frame sequences only. Its copies lack some clones; in the studies checked, an unresolved V gene accounts for under half of them, and the cause for the rest is not known. Counted in this sample were about 1.1 million clones; 60% to 80% of them appeared once. The ten largest clones add up to 0.89% of the sample. The sequenced sample was memory CD4+ T cells from PBMCs. The cell subset or site tag for this specimen amounts to: CD45RA-negative fraction. These receptors came from a man between 18 and 29 years old in good health. Some clones in this sample may be carry-over from other donors' samples.

The rearrangement joins TRBV28 to TRBJ2-3; tentatively, D is TRBD2 (6 bases). This CDR3 is built from 15 residues. V lost 5 bases and J lost 0, with 12 bases in between. Germline V gives CDR1 MDHEN, CDR2 SYDVKM. The CDR3 bases are TGTGCCAGCAGTCCCGGGACTCCTAGCACAGATACGCAGTATTTT. Amino acid sequence: CASSPGTPSTDTQYF.

The chain employs TRBV6-5 and TRBJ2-5; D perhaps matches TRBD2 (5 bases). TRBJ2-7 matches the DNA end more closely, so the J call is doubtful. The CDR3 covers 16 residues. Germline V gene sequence: CDR1 MNHEY, CDR2 SVGAGI. CDR3 bases: TGTGCCAGCAGTTACCTAATTGAAGGGAGCTCCTACGAGCAGTACTTC. This translates into CASSYLIEGSSYEQYF.

The chain uses TRBV7-2 and TRBJ2-1, with 8 bases aligning to TRBD1. V dropped 5 bases and J dropped 6; count of bases not matched to a gene: 9. CDR1 and CDR2 from the germline V gene are SGHTA and FQGNSA. CDR3 length: 15 amino acids. Written as DNA, the CDR3 is TGTGCCAGCAGCCTCCGACAGGGGTACGGCAATGAGCAGTTCTTC. This codes for CASSLRQGYGNEQFF.

This clone was recorded a few times. The same CDR3 is also encoded by other DNA sequences in this sample. V gene TRBV11-2 combines with J gene TRBJ2-7; D gene unclear. CDR3 length equals 15 residues. V lost 1 base and J lost 0, with 10 bases in between. Germline V gene lookup returns CDR1 SGHAT and CDR2 FQNNGV. This chain's CDR3 is CASSLVGGSSYEQYF. The CDR3 nucleotides read TGTGCCAGCAGCTTAGTGGGCGGAAGCTCCTACGAGCAGTACTTC.

This clone occurred once. The V and J genes are TRBV10-3 and TRBJ2-7; D may be TRBD2 (6 bases). V lost 0 bases, J lost 1 base, and 7 bases lay in between. Germline CDR1 is ENHRY and CDR2 is SYGVKD. The CDR3 totals 14 residues. CDR3 bases: TGTGCCATCAGTGAGTCGCGGGGTTCCTACGAGCAGTACTTC. Its protein product is CAISESRGSYEQYF.

V and J are TRBV27 and TRBJ2-5, with TRBD1 identical over 9 bases. Trimming took 8 bases from V and 2 from J; bases not matched to a gene: 6. CDR3 length equals 14 residues. The germline CDR1 and CDR2 sequences are MNHEY and SMNVEV (reference sequence). The CDR3 bases are TGTGCCAGCTGGCCCGGGACAGGGCAAGAGACCCAGTACTTC. This codes for CASWPGTGQETQYF.

This clone was counted once. The rearrangement uses TRBV10-3 and TRBJ2-7, with TRBD2 as a possible D gene (6 bases). CDR1 ENHRY and CDR2 SYGVKD come from the germline V gene. The V end was cut by 7 bases, the J end by 2 bases, with 15 bases between. The length of the CDR3 is 14 residues. CDR3 coding DNA: TGTGCCATCAAACCCAGTGGCGGGACCTACGAGCAGTACTTC. It yields the protein CAIKPSGGTYEQYF.

Written as DNA, the CDR3 is TGCGCCAGCCACCGGACTAGCGGGAAGACAGATACGCAGTATTTT. This codes for CASHRTSGKTDTQYF. V gene TRBV5-1 combines with J gene TRBJ2-3, with TRBD2 matching 12 bases. Losses at the gene ends were 7 bases for V and 3 bases for J; bases not matched to a gene: 6. The CDR3 spans 15 residues. Germline CDR1 reads SGHRS; CDR2 reads YFSETQ.